This TCR beta chain was identified in a study of blood T cell repertoires in COVID-19 (dated by TCRdb to 2020 to 2022). Describing the broader study: The collaborator samples originated in the United States, Italy and Spain and spanned the acute and convalescent phases of COVID-19. The dataset comprised deeply sampled blood TCRbeta repertoires from subjects exposed to, actively infected with, or recovered from COVID-19. Samples were obtained from the ongoing ImmuneRACE study (first 160 participants) and from 950 to 1,500 subjects provided by 6 global collaborators. Where available, HLA class I and class II types were obtained from metadata supplied by the sample provider rather than from assay-based typing. The prospective study material was composed of cDNA or gDNA derived from T cells, B-cell-depleted T cells, or PBMCs. Nearly every sample came with metadata listing a de-identified subject ID, COVID-19 status, age in years and sex. The repertoires were released in a freely available public database intended as a resource for research on the immune response to SARS-CoV-2. Overall results and qualifications from the work: Clinical and demographic metadata were provided uncurated, with the amount varying by source and participant.

TCRbeta CDR3 regions were amplified from genomic DNA by means of the immunoSEQ Assay, a bias-controlled multiplex PCR. Under the source paper's analysis protocol: Nucleated cell counts per sample were estimated from amplification of reference gene primers within the assay. To quantify the absolute abundance of each unique TCRbeta CDR3 rearrangement, sequence reads were collapsed and filtered. Productive Simpson clonality was computed per sample as the square root of Simpson's diversity index over productive rearrangements. In its TCRdb copy, this immuneACCESS table keeps in-frame sequences only and misses some clones. Where compared with another copy, unresolved V genes explain less than half of these, and the others have no known cause. V and J calls and clone size are given by that table; D and trimming were obtained from the DNA. The sample contains roughly 150,000 clones, less than 90% of them found a single time. The ten largest clonotypes hold roughly 8% of the sample.

In the prospective study, participants were about 18 to 95 years old, resided in approximately 22 geographic areas of the United States, and were enrolled through a virtual design. In the prospective study, participants were assigned to cohorts based on the clinical history participants reported in a screening survey and a study questionnaire. ImmuneRACE Cohort 3 recovered participants were defined by two consecutive negative NP/OP PCR tests, healthcare professional clearance, or symptom resolution. In the prospective study, mobile phlebotomists collected whole blood, serum and a nasopharyngeal or oropharyngeal swab from each participant. Prospective study participants could optionally give additional blood draws and questionnaires over an approximately 2-month period. Before DNA extraction, blood samples from the prospective study were shipped at room temperature or frozen. In the case of this clone: Which antigen it targets is not known. One base away there is no much larger clone; base qualities are not given.

Material: PBMCs or T cells enriched from blood (not recorded which). This receptor was identified in a woman between 45 and 60 years old who had recovered from COVID-19.

The nucleotides are TGTGCCAGCAGCTCCGAGTTATCTGAGCAGTTCTTC. It translates as CASSSELSEQFF. The V gene is TRBV7-9 and the J gene is TRBJ2-1; the D gene lacks a confident call. At the junction V is shortened by 4 bases and J by 9 bases, with 10 bases in between. In the germline V gene (reference sequence), CDR1 corresponds to SEHNR and CDR2 to FQNEAQ. Taken from cysteine to phenylalanine, the CDR3 has 12 residues. Just the 36-base CDR3 DNA is kept, in frame starting at base 1.